The 26 T cell receptor beta chains presented below share a single source sample, sequenced in a study of T-cell memory formation after mild COVID-19. TCRdb reanalysed the 5' RACE reads using MiXCR and keeps one entry per CDR3 protein. This table has 500,000 to 650,000 distinct CDR3 sequences, about a fifth appearing once. Sequenced: PBMCs or a T cell subset sorted from them (not recorded which). The receptors derive from an adult woman who had mild COVID-19 (a few samples of this study predate the infection). Cell type and time point are not known.

This chain uses TRBV6-5 with TRBJ2-2, with D perhaps TRBD1 (6 bases). V was pared by 0 bases and J by 5 bases, with 10 bases between. The germline V gene encodes CDR1 MNHEY and CDR2 SVGAGI. This CDR3 has 15 amino acids. As DNA, the CDR3 is TGTGCCAGCAGTTACTCCACGGACAGTACCGGGGAGCTGTTTTTT. It encodes CASSYSTDSTGELFF.

This chain links TRBV20-1 with TRBJ2-5; 7 bases align to TRBD2. The CDR3 consists of 16 residues. After removal of 0 bases from V and 2 bases from J, the junction contained 9 bases not matched to a gene. CDR1 is DFQATT, CDR2 SNEGSKA, per germline (reference sequence). The CDR3 here is CSARDLSPGLQETQYF. CDR3 DNA: TGCAGTGCTAGAGATCTTTCCCCGGGACTACAAGAGACCCAGTACTTC.

J is TRBJ2-3 and V is TRBV20-1; 11 nucleotides match TRBD2. This CDR3 spans 15 amino acids. The ends lost 4 bases at V and 4 bases at J; junction bases unmatched: 7. Germline lookup yields CDR1 DFQATT and CDR2 SNEGSKA (reference sequence). CDR3 amino acids: CSAIILAGGADTQYF. Here the CDR3 DNA reads TGCAGTGCTATAATTCTAGCGGGAGGAGCAGATACGCAGTATTTT.

This CDR3 is CAISESQWTDTQYF. The DNA for the CDR3 is TGTGCCATCAGTGAGTCCCAGTGGACAGATACGCAGTATTTT. The chain combines TRBV10-3 with TRBJ2-3; no clear D. The CDR3 covers 14 residues. The germline V and J ends were trimmed by 0 bases and 3 bases, with 7 bases remaining between them. CDR1 is ENHRY and CDR2 is SYGVKD in the germline V gene.

This chain links TRBV5-5 with TRBJ2-5, with D perhaps matching TRBD2 (5 bases). Per the germline V gene, CDR1 is SGHKS and CDR2 is YYEKEE (reference sequence). The CDR3 length is 14 residues. Trimming took off 3 bases at V and 3 bases at J, with 12 bases between the two ends. The CDR3, as DNA: TGTGCCAGCAGCTCTCAGAGCGGCGAAGAGACCCAGTACTTC. It codes for CASSSQSGEETQYF.

The chain carries TRBV5-1 and TRBJ1-4; 7 bases line up with TRBD1. This CDR3 region has 14 residues. Germline-derived CDR1 and CDR2 are SGHRS and YFSETQ. Trimming took 5 bases from V and 4 from J; bases not matched to a gene: 5. CDR3 sequence reads: CASRRDSLNEKLFF. CDR3 sequence (DNA): TGCGCCAGCAGACGGGACAGCCTTAATGAAAAACTGTTTTTT.

This clonotype was found a few times. The rearrangement joins TRBV11-3 to TRBJ2-1; a weak D match, TRBD2 (5 bases). The germline CDR1 and CDR2 sequences are SGHNT and YENEEA. The CDR3 runs to 15 residues. V lost 4 bases, J lost 0 bases, and 10 bases lay in between. For the CDR3, the DNA is TGTGCCAGCAGCTCCGGGGAGAGCTCCTACAATGAGCAGTTCTTC. This sequence encodes CASSSGESSYNEQFF.

A few counts support this clonotype. The V call is TRBV5-1, the J call TRBJ2-7, with TRBD1 as a possible D gene (5 bases). V lost 2 bases, J lost 2 bases, and 11 bases lay in between. Per the germline V gene, CDR1 is SGHRS and CDR2 is YFSETQ. The CDR3 is 14 amino acids. The CDR3 region has the DNA TGCGCCAGCAGCTTAGGCCCACAGGCCTACGAGCAGTACTTC. Protein product: CASSLGPQAYEQYF. Together with reference TRBV5-1 and TRBJ2-7, the CDR3 gives the full variable domain: KAGVTQTPRYLIKTRGQQVTLSCSPISGHRSVSWYQQTPGQGLQFLFEYFSETQRNKGNFPGRFSGRQFSNSRSEMNVSTLELGDSALYLCASSLGPQAYEQYFGPGTRLTVT.

V is TRBV7-9 and J is TRBJ2-7; no clear D. Trimming left V 1 base short and J 7 bases short, with 11 bases between. Germline CDR1 and CDR2: SEHNR and FQNEAQ (reference sequence). This CDR3 comprises 13 residues. The CDR3 loop is CASSLGAHTEQYF. The CDR3 nucleotides read TGTGCCAGCAGCTTAGGGGCACATACGGAGCAGTACTTC.

This sequence joins TRBV5-5 and TRBJ2-6; no reliable D call. This CDR3 comprises 16 residues. V gave up 0 bases and J gave up 0 bases, with 7 bases separating them. The germline gives CDR1 SGHKS, CDR2 YYEKEE (reference sequence). In DNA form, the CDR3 reads TGTGCCAGCAGCTTGGCATGGACCTCTGGGGCCAACGTCCTGACTTTC. Its translation: CASSLAWTSGANVLTF. Full variable domain (missing parts from reference TRBV5-5 and TRBJ2-6): DAGVTQSPTHLIKTRGQQVTLRCSPISGHKSVSWYQQVLGQGPQFIFQYYEKEERGRGNFPDRFSARQFPNYSSELNVNALLLGDSALYLCASSLAWTSGANVLTFGAGSRLTVL.

The rearrangement joins TRBV7-3 to TRBJ2-3; TRBD2 matches 7 bases. The CDR3 consists of 15 residues. Germline V lookup: CDR1 SGHTA, CDR2 FQGTGA. The V gene end was trimmed by 5 bases and the J gene end by 0 bases; junction bases not matched to a gene: 5. CDR3 bases: TGTGCCAGCAGCATCTTAGCGGGTAGCACAGATACGCAGTATTTT. As protein: CASSILAGSTDTQYF. Supplemented by reference TRBV7-3 and TRBJ2-3, the full variable domain reads GAGVSQTPSNKVTEKGKYVELRCDPISGHTALYWYRQSLGQGPEFLIYFQGTGAADDSGLPNDRFFAVRPEGSVSTLKIQRTERGDSAVYLCASSILAGSTDTQYFGPGTRLTVL.

This clonotype was counted once. The chain recombines TRBV7-3 with TRBJ2-3, with 8 nucleotides matching TRBD1. The CDR3 totals 15 residues. Trimming at V came to 2 bases and at J to 6 bases, leaving 7 bases not matched to a gene. CDR1 and CDR2 (germline): SGHTA, FQGTGA. CDR3 residues: CASSLGPTGADTQYF. The DNA of the CDR3 is TGTGCCAGCAGCTTAGGACCGACAGGGGCCGATACGCAGTATTTT.

V usage is TRBV14 and J usage is TRBJ2-1; D is undetermined. Germline CDR1 SGHDN, CDR2 FVKESK. The ends were cut back, 2 bases at V and 1 base at J, with 9 bases in the middle. The CDR3 sequence is 15 residues long. This CDR3 is CASSQLMESYNEQFF. CDR3 DNA sequence: TGTGCCAGCAGCCAACTAATGGAGTCCTACAATGAGCAGTTCTTC.

This clonotype was seen a few times. The chain has TRBV7-9 and TRBJ1-4; D is undetermined. The V and J ends lost 2 bases and 7 bases respectively, with 20 bases between them. This CDR3 has 17 amino acids. CDR1 and CDR2 from the germline V gene are SEHNR and FQNEAQ (reference sequence). The DNA of the CDR3 is TGTGCCAGCAGCTTACCACCTCAGGCCACTTCGGGTGAAAAACTGTTTTTT. Protein sequence: CASSLPPQATSGEKLFF.

This clonotype has at least ten counts. V usage is TRBV24-1 and J usage is TRBJ1-2; D perhaps matches TRBD1 (5 bases). Trimming removed 5 bases at V and 8 bases at J, with 14 bases between. This CDR3 spans 13 amino acids. The germline V gene encodes CDR1 KGHDR and CDR2 SFDVKD. The CDR3 nucleotides read TGTGCCACCAGTGTCGGACACCTCGGCGGCTACACCTTC. The encoded protein is CATSVGHLGGYTF.

The V and J genes are TRBV5-6 and TRBJ1-1; tentatively, D is TRBD1 (5 bases). V was trimmed by 4 bases and J by 5 bases, leaving 12 bases between them. Looked up from germline, CDR1 is SGHDT and CDR2 is YYEEEE. The CDR3 is 13 residues long. As DNA, the CDR3 is TGTGCCAGCAGCCCGGGACCGCTAACTGAAGCTTTCTTT. It translates to CASSPGPLTEAFF.

This clonotype appeared a few times. The chain carries TRBV30 and TRBJ2-7; 8 bases match TRBD1. The CDR3 totals 13 residues. CDR1 and CDR2 (germline): GTSNPN, SVGIG (reference sequence). Trimming removed 5 bases from V and 1 base from J; junction bases left unmatched: 4. CDR3: CAWSGQASYEQYF. The CDR3 DNA is TGTGCCTGGTCGGGACAGGCATCCTACGAGCAGTACTTC.

V gene TRBV6-2 or TRBV6-3 combines with J gene TRBJ2-1; 9 nucleotides line up with TRBD2. This CDR3 is built from 18 residues. The V segment lost 0 bases and the J segment 5 bases; nucleotides outside the gene matches: 11. CDR1 is MNHEY and CDR2 is SVGEGT in the germline V gene. CDR3 in amino acids: CASSYSRLAGVPDNEQFF. In DNA form, the CDR3 reads TGTGCCAGCAGTTACTCGAGGTTAGCGGGAGTTCCTGACAATGAGCAGTTCTTC.

V and J are TRBV7-9 and TRBJ1-6; TRBD1 aligns across 10 bases. The V gene end was trimmed by 2 bases and the J gene end by 8 bases; junction bases not matched to a gene: 3. Per germline, CDR1 SEHNR and CDR2 FQNEAQ (reference sequence). The CDR3 has 15 residues. In nucleotides, the CDR3 is TGTGCCAGCAGCTTAAAAGGACAGGGGGATTCACCCCTCCACTTT. Translating gives CASSLKGQGDSPLHF.

This clonotype has only a few counts. This chain uses TRBV2 with TRBJ1-2, with D possibly TRBD1 on 6 matching bases. V was cut by 6 bases and J by 7 bases, with 15 bases left in between. Germline V CDR1 and CDR2: SNHLY, FYNNEI. CDR3 length equals 13 residues. CDR3 loop: CASRRTAKGGYTF. The CDR3 DNA sequence: TGTGCCAGCAGGCGGACAGCTAAAGGTGGCTACACCTTC.

This clonotype was observed a handful of times. The V gene is TRBV10-2, the J gene TRBJ2-3; TRBD2 matches at 14 bases. Trimming took 4 bases from V and 6 from J; bases not matched to a gene: 6. Germline assignment: CDR1 WSHSY and CDR2 SAAADI. The CDR3 extends over 16 amino acids. The CDR3 here is CASSVGTSGSYDTQYF. CDR3 sequence (DNA): TGCGCCAGCAGTGTTGGGACTAGCGGGAGTTATGATACGCAGTATTTT.

The chain recombines TRBV7-8 with TRBJ2-5, with TRBD1 identical over 8 bases. The CDR3 totals 14 residues. V was clipped by 5 bases and J by 2 bases; unmatched bases: 4. Germline loops: CDR1 SGHVS, CDR2 FQNEAQ. The CDR3 loop is CASSPRDRQETQYF. In DNA, the CDR3 is TGTGCCAGCAGCCCCCGGGACAGGCAAGAGACCCAGTACTTC.

This clonotype came up a few times. The genes are TRBV5-1 and TRBJ2-1; 8 nucleotides match TRBD2. V shed 2 bases, J shed 9 bases, and the junction held 13 bases outside the gene matches. This CDR3 has 16 amino acids. The V gene's germline CDR1 is SGHRS and CDR2 YFSETQ. CDR3 protein: CASSLGVGSGIGEQFF. The CDR3 nucleotides are TGCGCCAGCAGCTTAGGGGTCGGTAGCGGGATTGGTGAGCAGTTCTTC.

This clonotype has a handful of counts. The chain employs TRBV4-2 and TRBJ1-2; weak D call: TRBD1 (6 bases). Germline CDR1 reads LGHNA; CDR2 reads YNFKEQ. V was cut by 6 bases and J by 0 bases, with 17 bases left in between. This CDR3 is built from 16 residues. The CDR3 nucleotides read TGTGCCAGCAGGAGGCCGGGGGCTCGGGCTAACTATGGCTACACCTTC. Its translation is CASRRPGARANYGYTF.

This chain joins TRBV24-1 and TRBJ2-3; unclear D gene. This CDR3 contains 15 residues. V lost 7 bases to trimming and J lost 0 bases, with 13 bases between them. CDR1 is KGHDR, CDR2 SFDVKD, per germline. The CDR3 here is CATSPTASSTDTQYF. CDR3 bases: TGTGCCACCAGCCCCACGGCGTCTAGCACAGATACGCAGTATTTT.

The V call is TRBV9, the J call TRBJ2-2; D is ambiguous. The CDR3 is made up of 13 amino acids. Per germline, CDR1 SGDLS and CDR2 YYNGEE. The V and J ends lost 2 bases and 6 bases respectively, with 8 bases between them. The CDR3 loop is CASSVGQPGELFF. Written as DNA, the CDR3 is TGTGCCAGCAGCGTTGGCCAGCCCGGGGAGCTGTTTTTT.